This T cell receptor (beta chain) stems from a study of blood T cell repertoires in COVID-19. Study context: The analysed material was cDNA or gDNA that came from T cells, B-cell-depleted T cells, or PBMCs.

Self-reported history from a screening survey and questionnaire set each donor's cohort. Authors' methods: Nucleated cell counts were estimated from reference gene primer amplification. Generated by immunoSEQ multiplex PCR, the TCRdb table keeps only in-frame clones and is missing some. V and J calls and clone size come straight from that table; D and trimming were deduced from the DNA. The table has hundreds of thousands of clones, around 81% seen once; the top ten hold 7.4%. The CDR3 contains 13 residues. Trimming shortened V by 3 bases and J by 1 base, and 6 bases separated the two germline ends. Germline V gene lookup returns CDR1 SNHLY and CDR2 FYNNEI.

The V and J genes are TRBV2 and TRBJ1-1, with D tentatively TRBD1 (5 bases). Specimen: PBMCs or T cells enriched from blood (not recorded which). The TCR sequence derives from a woman between 40 and 50 years old with acute COVID-19. The CDR3, as DNA: TGTGCCAGCAGTGATGACAGGAACACTGAAGCTTTCTTT. Translation: CASSDDRNTEAFF.